Listed here are 7 T cell receptor beta chains from one sample, sequenced in a study of blood T cell repertoires in COVID-19. Using immunoSEQ multiplex PCR, the repertoire was profiled, and TCRdb retains in-frame clones only, with some absent. The sample carries more than 130,000 clones, about four fifths recorded once. The sample consisted of peripheral blood. The origin of the receptors is a woman over 75 in a cohort sampled during active or convalescent COVID-19.

This clone was found once. The chain carries TRBV5-5 and TRBJ1-2; D is undetermined. This CDR3 contains 14 residues. Germline lookup yields CDR1 SGHKS and CDR2 YYEKEE (reference sequence). V was clipped by 1 base and J by 8 bases, with 15 bases between them. The CDR3 reads CASSLSGFEEGYTF. For the CDR3, the DNA is TGTGCCAGCAGCTTGAGCGGCTTCGAAGAGGGCTACACCTTC.

The rearrangement links TRBV7-9 to TRBJ2-5, with TRBD2 identical over 7 bases. Trimming removed 3 bases from V and 4 bases from J; junction bases left unmatched: 2. This CDR3 comprises 13 residues. CDR1 and CDR2 (germline): SEHNR, FQNEAQ (reference sequence). CDR3 DNA sequence: TGTGCCAGCAGCTTCTCGGGGGGAGAGACCCAGTACTTC. Amino acids: CASSFSGGETQYF. The full variable domain, rest sourced from reference TRBV7-9 and TRBJ2-5, is DTGVSQNPRHKITKRGQNVTFRCDPISEHNRLYWYRQTLGQGPEFLTYFQNEAQLEKSRLLSDRFSAERPKGSFSTLEIQRTEQGDSAMYLCASSFSGGETQYFGPGTRLLVL.

The genes are TRBV5-1 and TRBJ1-2; 9 bases match TRBD1. Trimming removed 3 bases from V and 3 bases from J; junction bases left unmatched: 3. The germline CDR1 and CDR2 sequences are SGHRS and YFSETQ. The CDR3 totals 14 residues. The CDR3 reads CASSSDRGDYGYTF. In DNA, the CDR3 is TGCGCCAGCAGCTCGGACAGGGGAGACTATGGCTACACCTTC. Full variable domain (outside the CDR3, taken from reference TRBV5-1 and TRBJ1-2): KAGVTQTPRYLIKTRGQQVTLSCSPISGHRSVSWYQQTPGQGLQFLFEYFSETQRNKGNFPGRFSGRQFSNSRSEMNVSTLELGDSALYLCASSSDRGDYGYTFGSGTRLTVV.

The rearrangement uses TRBV18 and TRBJ1-4; D is undetermined. Looked up from germline, CDR1 is KGHSH and CDR2 is LQKENI. Trimming removed 3 bases from V and 5 bases from J, with 13 bases in between. The length of the CDR3 is 15 residues. The CDR3 loop reads CASSPSGRLNEKLFF. Written as DNA, the CDR3 is TGTGCCAGCTCACCCTCGGGTCGACTAAATGAAAAACTGTTTTTT.

V is TRBV7-3 and J is TRBJ1-1; D might be TRBD1 (5 bases). This CDR3 spans 14 amino acids. V was cut by 2 bases and J by 5 bases, with 12 bases left in between. Germline loops: CDR1 SGHTA, CDR2 FQGTGA. The DNA for the CDR3 is TGTGCCAGCAGCTTATCGGACATGTCGACTGAAGCTTTCTTT. Translation gives CASSLSDMSTEAFF.

The rearrangement uses TRBV19 and TRBJ1-5, with 8 nucleotides matching TRBD1. V gave up 7 bases and J gave up 4 bases; unmatched junction bases: 9. Germline CDR1 and CDR2: LNHDA and SQIVND (reference sequence). The CDR3 runs to 15 residues. The CDR3 spells CASTIGQGANQPQHF. As DNA, the CDR3 is TGTGCCAGTACAATTGGACAGGGAGCTAATCAGCCCCAGCATTTT.

The chain couples TRBV28 to TRBJ1-6; the D is unclear. Germline V gene data show CDR1 as MDHEN and CDR2 as SYDVKM. V was shortened by 6 bases and J by 14 bases, with 8 bases between the two germline ends. The CDR3 spans 10 residues. CDR3 coding DNA: TGTGCCAGCAGCTCCGGGACCCTCCACTTT. Protein product: CASSSGTLHF.